Listed below are T cell receptor beta chains from one sample, sequenced in a study of T cell repertoires in ileal Crohn's disease. Assay: immunoSEQ multiplex PCR; the TCRdb copy retains only in-frame clones and omits some. The table includes some 17,000 clones, more than 55% detected once. The sample taken for sequencing was ileal tissue. These receptors originate from an adult with Crohn's disease. The CDR3 runs from the conserved cysteine through the conserved F or W. The D gene is left open where the match is weak. Expanded clones are given a class, and other clones once, few, many or no size at all.

V	J	D	size	DNA	CDR3
TRBV2	TRBJ2-2	TRBD1	NA	TGTGCCAGCGGGGGGGGACAGGGGGACACCGGGGAGCTGTTTTTT	CASGGGQGDTGELFF
TRBV5-6	TRBJ1-2	NA	NA	TGTGCCAGCAGCGATACAGGGCTAAAGGGCGGCTACACCTTC	CASSDTGLKGGYTF
TRBV18	TRBJ1-2	TRBD1	NA	TGTGCCAGCTCACCCCAGGGGGCAGGTGGCTACACCTTC	CASSPQGAGGYTF
TRBV9	TRBJ2-2	TRBD2	NA	TGTGCCAGCAGCGGGAGACTAGCGGGAGGGCAGATCACCGGGGAGCTGTTTTTT	CASSGRLAGGQITGELFF
TRBV21-1	TRBJ2-1	NA	NA	TGTGCCAGCAGCGGACAGTATCCCAATGAGCAGTTCTTC	CASSGQYPNEQFF
TRBV5-6	TRBJ1-2	TRBD1	NA	TGTGCCAGCAGCCGACAGGGGCTCTCCTATGGCTACACCTTC	CASSRQGLSYGYTF
TRBV11-3	TRBJ2-7	TRBD2	NA	TGTGCCAGCACATCAGGAGCGGGGTACGAGCAGTACTTC	CASTSGAGYEQYF
TRBV19	TRBJ1-2	NA	NA	TGTGCCAGTAGTATAAATTCGGGGTATGGCTACACCTTC	CASSINSGYGYTF
TRBV4-1	TRBJ2-7	NA	NA	TGCGCCAGCAGCCAATCCATTCCCCAGGATTGGGTCCACTACGAGCAGTACTTC	CASSQSIPQDWVHYEQYF
TRBV19	TRBJ2-7	TRBD1	NA	TGTGCCAGTAGTATAAATGCAGGGGGAGCGAACGAGCAGTACTTC	CASSINAGGANEQYF
TRBV5-4	TRBJ2-1	TRBD1	NA	TGTGCCAGCAGCAATGACAGGGTCCCCTACAATGAGCAGTTCTTC	CASSNDRVPYNEQFF
TRBV6-1	TRBJ1-1	TRBD1	once	TGTGCCAGCAGTTTACGATCTCAGGGGGACACTGAAGCTTTCTTT	CASSLRSQGDTEAFF
TRBV15	TRBJ2-3	TRBD2	few	TGTGCCACCAGCAGGGATAGCGGGGGCACAGATACGCAGTATTTT	CATSRDSGGTDTQYF
TRBV5-1	TRBJ2-5	TRBD1	NA	TGCGCCAGCAGCGTACAGGGGGGTAGGGAGACCCAGTACTTC	CASSVQGGRETQYF
TRBV5-1	TRBJ1-2	NA	NA	TGCGCCAGCAGCGAGGAGGCTAACTATGGCTACACCTTC	CASSEEANYGYTF
TRBV4-1	TRBJ1-4	TRBD1	NA	TGCGCCAGCAGCCAAGCCCGGACAGGGGGTAAAAAACTGTTTTTT	CASSQARTGGKKLFF
TRBV28	TRBJ1-3	NA	NA	TGTGCCAGCAATGAGGTACATGGTGGAAACACCATATATTTT	CASNEVHGGNTIYF